Shown below are 26 T cell receptor beta chains from a single sample sequenced in a study of control samples from healthy donors and cancer patients. This table comes from immunoSEQ multiplex PCR, and its TCRdb copy is limited to in-frame clones, with some not included. In the table there are fewer than 30,000 clones, about 86% of which are singletons. The sequencing input was PBMCs. These receptors came from a woman between 40 and 55 years old with lung cancer.

The V gene is TRBV28, the J gene TRBJ2-5; D gene unclear. Germline V CDR1 and CDR2: MDHEN, SYDVKM. Deletions cut 6 bases from V and 7 bases from J, with 9 bases between. The CDR3 loop spans 11 amino acids. This CDR3 reads CASSVAGTQYF. CDR3 coding DNA: TGTGCCAGCAGCGTTGCAGGGACCCAGTACTTC.

The V call is TRBV10-1, the J call TRBJ2-6; the match to TRBD1 covers 10 bases. There are 18 residues in the CDR3. Unmatched junction bases numbered 7, after V lost 5 bases and J lost 0 bases. Per the germline V gene, CDR1 is WNHNN and CDR2 is SYGVQD (reference sequence). The CDR3 nucleotides read TGCGCCAGCAGTCCCGGGACAGGGGTGAGCTCTGGGGCCAACGTCCTGACTTTC. It encodes CASSPGTGVSSGANVLTF.

This chain connects TRBV3-1 (or the pseudogene TRBV3-2) to TRBJ1-3; D call uncertain. Germline CDR1 LGHDT, CDR2 YNNKEL (reference sequence). This CDR3 is 14 amino acids long. Trimming took off 3 bases at V and 4 bases at J, with 10 bases between the two ends. The CDR3 protein is CASSHKQRGNTIYF. CDR3 DNA sequence: TGTGCCAGCAGCCACAAACAGAGGGGAAACACCATATATTTT.

The chain uses TRBV6-5 and TRBJ2-3, with 9 bases identical to TRBD1. V lost 9 bases to trimming and J lost 2 bases; unmatched junction nucleotides: 3. This CDR3 is built from 13 residues. Germline V lookup: CDR1 MNHEY, CDR2 SVGAGI. CDR3 in amino acids: CASGDRATDTQYF. The CDR3 region has the DNA TGTGCCAGTGGGGACAGGGCCACAGATACGCAGTATTTT.

V is TRBV7-2 and J is TRBJ2-7; no reliable D call. Trimming shortened V by 2 bases and J by 0 bases, and 8 bases separated the two germline ends. This CDR3 is built from 14 residues. Germline V gene data show CDR1 as SGHTA and CDR2 as FQGNSA. The CDR3 coding sequence is TGTGCCAGCAGCTTATACCGGGCCTCCTACGAGCAGTACTTC. It codes for CASSLYRASYEQYF.

This clone turned up a few times. The genes are TRBV24-1 and TRBJ2-2; D unresolved. Germline V gene lookup returns CDR1 KGHDR and CDR2 SFDVKD. The CDR3 runs 15 residues. The V end was cut by 5 bases, the J end by 3 bases, with 12 bases between. CDR3 loop: CATSAHGRDTGELFF. CDR3 sequence (DNA): TGTGCCACCAGTGCCCACGGACGGGACACCGGGGAGCTGTTTTTT.

The chain couples TRBV19 to TRBJ2-1; D perhaps matches TRBD2 (6 bases). Germline V CDR1 and CDR2: LNHDA, SQIVND (reference sequence). Trimming shortened V by 4 bases and J by 8 bases, and 15 bases separated the two germline ends. This CDR3 region has 14 residues. CDR3 coding DNA: TGTGCCAGTAGTACCATTATCCCGGGGGATGAGCAGTTCTTC. It yields the protein CASSTIIPGDEQFF.

A single count supports this clone. The V call is TRBV27, the J call TRBJ2-5; 11 positions match TRBD1. Trimming took 4 bases from V and 4 from J; bases not matched to a gene: 8. This CDR3 has 16 residues. The germline V gene encodes CDR1 MNHEY and CDR2 SMNVEV (reference sequence). The CDR3, as DNA: TGTGCCAGCAGTTCGCGGGACAGGGGGTTTCGAGAGACCCAGTACTTC. It codes for CASSSRDRGFRETQYF.

The chain uses TRBV15 and TRBJ1-1; D call uncertain. The CDR3 contains 14 residues. V was shortened by 1 base and J by 0 bases, with 6 bases between the two germline ends. CDR1 LNHNV and CDR2 YYDKDF come from the germline V gene (reference sequence). CDR3 in amino acids: CATSRGQMNTEAFF. The CDR3, as DNA: TGTGCCACCAGCAGAGGACAAATGAACACTGAAGCTTTCTTT.

This clone came up once. Other DNA sequences of this sample code for an identical CDR3. V is TRBV30 and J is TRBJ1-3, with TRBD1 matching over 9 bases. The trim removed 4 bases at V and 3 bases at J, leaving 10 bases unmatched. This CDR3 is built from 16 residues. The germline CDR1 and CDR2 sequences are GTSNPN and SVGIG (reference sequence). The CDR3, as DNA: TGTGCCTGGACTACAGCCACAGGGGGCCTTGGAAACACCATATATTTT. It translates to CAWTTATGGLGNTIYF. Looking up the rest from reference TRBV30 and TRBJ1-3 gives the full variable domain: SQTIHQWPATLVQPVGSPLSLECTVEGTSNPNLYWYRQAAGRGLQLLFYSVGIGQISSEVPQNLSASRPQDRQFILSSKKLLLSDSGFYLCAWTTATGGLGNTIYFGEGSWLTVV.

As for this clone: A read error may account for a junction end that differs from germline. This sequence joins TRBV19 and TRBJ2-2; 11 bases align to TRBD2. The CDR3 loop spans 17 amino acids. The germline V gene encodes CDR1 LNHDA and CDR2 SQIVND (reference sequence). CDR3 amino acids: CASRRVAGGPFHRGAVF. In DNA form, the CDR3 reads TGTGCCAGTAGGAGGGTAGCGGGGGGGCCGTTTCACCGGGGAGCTGTTTTT.

This clone was counted once. V is TRBV18 and J is TRBJ1-1; 10 nucleotides align to TRBD1. V dropped 6 bases and J dropped 3; count of bases not matched to a gene: 10. Germline V CDR1 and CDR2: KGHSH, LQKENI. CDR3 length: 16 amino acids. CDR3 region: CASSLGTGVVDTEAFF. In DNA form, the CDR3 reads TGTGCCAGCTCGCTTGGGACAGGGGTTGTGGACACTGAAGCTTTCTTT.

CDR3 sequence reads: CATSSGRRLRPHQSSYNEQFF. Written as DNA, the CDR3 is TGTGCCACCAGCAGTGGCCGCCGTCTACGGCCGCATCAGAGCTCCTACAATGAGCAGTTCTTC. The chain links TRBV15 to TRBJ2-1, with no clear D. This CDR3 comprises 21 residues. The V and J ends lost 3 bases and 0 bases respectively, with 27 bases between them. Germline V gene sequence: CDR1 LNHNV, CDR2 YYDKDF (reference sequence).

The chain combines TRBV19 with TRBJ1-6; 10 bases fit TRBD1. The CDR3 has 15 residues. With 4 bases clipped from V and 7 bases from J, the junction kept 4 bases outside the gene matches. From germline, CDR1 is LNHDA and CDR2 SQIVND (reference sequence). CDR3 loop: CASSTSTGGNSPLHF. The CDR3 DNA sequence: TGTGCCAGTAGTACCTCGACAGGGGGCAATTCACCCCTCCACTTT. Full variable domain (missing parts from reference TRBV19 and TRBJ1-6): DGGITQSPKYLFRKEGQNVTLSCEQNLNHDAMYWYRQDPGQGLRLIYYSQIVNDFQKGDIAEGYSVSREKKESFPLTVTSAQKNPTAFYLCASSTSTGGNSPLHFGNGTRLTVT.

This clone has more than one count but fewer than ten. The chain combines TRBV11-2 with TRBJ1-1; 8 nucleotides match TRBD1. J lost 11 bases, V lost 3 bases, and 14 bases had no gene match. Germline CDR1 SGHAT, CDR2 FQNNGV. The CDR3 totals 15 residues. As DNA, the CDR3 is TGTGCCAGCAGCTTTACGACAGGGGTGAGCCTGAGTGCTTTCTTT. Encoded protein: CASSFTTGVSLSAFF.

The chain employs TRBV7-4 and TRBJ1-5; TRBD1 agrees at 9 bases. The J segment lost 0 bases and the V segment lost 5 bases, leaving 8 bases of the junction unmatched. Germline V gene lookup returns CDR1 SGHVT and CDR2 SQSDAQ. There are 17 residues in the CDR3. The CDR3 DNA reads TGTGCCAGCAGCCCAAGGACAGGGGCATATAGCAATCAGCCCCAGCATTTT. As protein: CASSPRTGAYSNQPQHF.

This clone appeared a few times. V gene TRBV5-5 combines with J gene TRBJ1-6; weak D call: TRBD1 (6 bases). The CDR3 spans 15 residues. Germline V gene data show CDR1 as SGHKS and CDR2 as YYEKEE (reference sequence). V lost 4 bases and J 7 bases, leaving 15 bases between the germline ends. The CDR3: CASSPPGGRNSPLHF. The CDR3 bases are TGTGCCAGCAGCCCGCCCGGGGGCAGAAATTCACCCCTCCACTTT.

This clone has a handful of counts. This chain uses TRBV28 with TRBJ2-5; D is ambiguous. Germline V gene sequence: CDR1 MDHEN, CDR2 SYDVKM. CDR3 size: 12 residues. The V end lost 3 bases, the J end lost 5 bases, and 7 bases lay between the germline ends. Written as DNA, the CDR3 is TGTGCCAGCAGTTTTGGTTCGGAGACCCAGTACTTC. This encodes CASSFGSETQYF.

The rearrangement uses TRBV7-2 and TRBJ2-3; no clear D gene. V lost 2 bases and J 1 base, leaving 10 bases between the germline ends. Germline CDR1 reads SGHTA; CDR2 reads FQGNSA. The CDR3 length is 15 residues. DNA for the CDR3: TGTGCCAGCAGCTTACAGGCGGTTGGCACAGATACGCAGTATTTT. As protein: CASSLQAVGTDTQYF.

V gene TRBV9 combines with J gene TRBJ2-1; D uncertain. Trimming cost V 2 bases and J 6 bases, with 12 bases left between them. The CDR3 sequence is 14 residues long. In germline, CDR1 is SGDLS, CDR2 YYNGEE. The CDR3 loop is CASSVYAAGNEQFF. The CDR3 DNA reads as TGTGCCAGCAGCGTTTATGCGGCTGGCAATGAGCAGTTCTTC.

The CDR3 region is CSARREAFF. The CDR3 DNA sequence: TGCAGTGCTCGGAGGGAAGCTTTCTTT. The chain is built from TRBV20-1 and TRBJ1-1, with no clear D. CDR1 is DFQATT, CDR2 SNEGSKA, per germline (reference sequence). This CDR3 has 9 amino acids. The V and J ends lost 5 bases and 8 bases respectively, with 6 bases between them.

This clone was found a few times. The genes are TRBV9 and TRBJ2-7, with 7 bases identical to TRBD2. Germline V lookup: CDR1 SGDLS, CDR2 YYNGEE. This CDR3 spans 15 amino acids. Losses at the gene ends were 2 bases for V and 0 bases for J; bases not matched to a gene: 5. CDR3 nucleotide sequence: TGTGCCAGCAGCGTTCAAAGCGGGGCCTCCTACGAGCAGTACTTC. This gives the protein CASSVQSGASYEQYF.

The J gene is TRBJ1-1, the V gene TRBV14; D might be TRBD1 (6 bases). Trimming took off 4 bases at V and 4 bases at J, with 10 bases between the two ends. The CDR3 contains 13 residues. The germline V gene has CDR1 SGHDN and CDR2 FVKESK. The CDR3, as DNA: TGTGCCAGCAGCCCCCACAGGGCCACTGAAGCTTTCTTT. It is translated as CASSPHRATEAFF.

This chain links TRBV11-3 with TRBJ2-7; D may be TRBD1 (7 bases). The CDR3 sequence is 15 residues long. With 0 bases removed from V and 5 bases from J, the gap between germline ends came to 14 bases. Germline V gene lookup returns CDR1 SGHNT and CDR2 YENEEA. The CDR3 loop reads CASSLDPSRGDEQYF. The CDR3 coding sequence is TGTGCCAGCAGCTTAGATCCAAGCAGGGGGGACGAGCAGTACTTC.

V gene TRBV7-3 combines with J gene TRBJ2-2, with D unresolved. The CDR3 is 14 residues long. V was trimmed by 9 bases and J by 2 bases, leaving 13 bases between them. Germline V lookup: CDR1 SGHTA, CDR2 FQGTGA. CDR3 DNA sequence: TGTGCCAGTCTCTCCGACCCAAACACCGGGGAGCTGTTTTTT. It is translated as CASLSDPNTGELFF.

The chain has TRBV9 and TRBJ1-1; the D gene is possibly TRBD1 (5 bases). V gave up 0 bases and J gave up 5 bases, with 8 bases separating them. The CDR3 is 13 residues long. Germline CDR1 and CDR2: SGDLS and YYNGEE. The CDR3 bases are TGTGCCAGCAGCGTAGCGGGGGAGACTGAAGCTTTCTTT. Translation gives CASSVAGETEAFF.